A selection of T cell receptor beta chains follows, all from one sample in a study of blood T cell repertoires in COVID-19. Sequencing was performed with immunoSEQ multiplex PCR; in TCRdb, only in-frame clones are kept and a portion is missing. The sample contains 650,000 to 800,000 clones, over 80% of which appear only once. The sequenced sample consisted of peripheral blood. The receptors originated from a woman under 30 with acute or convalescent COVID-19. Each CDR3 is given with its conserved first and last residue. The D gene is left open where the match is weak. Clone size is not always given. Where it is, it says once, few, many or a class for expanded clones.

v_call	j_call	clone_size	d_call	cdr3_aa	cdr3_nt
TRBV7-6	TRBJ1-2	once	TRBD1	CASSQTRDRGRVGYGYTF	TGTGCCAGCAGCCAAACCCGGGACAGGGGGCGCGTAGGGTATGGCTACACCTTC
TRBV6-5	TRBJ2-5	.	.	CASSYVPSGTQYF	TGTGCCAGCAGTTACGTTCCGTCGGGGACCCAGTACTTC
TRBV5-1	TRBJ1-6	once	TRBD1	CASSPLTGGDGSPLHF	TGCGCCAGCAGCCCACTGACAGGGGGCGATGGTTCACCCCTCCACTTT
TRBV5-1	TRBJ1-6	.	.	CASSLLAGKNNSPLHF	TGCGCCAGCAGCTTGCTGGCAGGAAAAAATAATTCACCCCTCCACTTT
TRBV28	TRBJ2-1	.	.	CASSQSSTYNEQFF	TGTGCCAGCAGTCAATCTAGTACCTACAATGAGCAGTTCTTC
TRBV13	TRBJ1-5	.	TRBD1	CASSSTGQGGQPQHF	TGTGCCAGCAGCTCCACCGGACAGGGAGGGCAGCCCCAGCATTTT
TRBV5-4	TRBJ1-1	.	TRBD1	CASSLDRGLGAFF	TGTGCCAGCAGCTTGGACAGGGGGCTAGGAGCTTTCTTT
TRBV4-1	TRBJ2-1	.	.	CASSQDSKREQFF	TGCGCCAGCAGCCAGGACAGTAAACGTGAGCAGTTCTTC
TRBV6-6	TRBJ2-7	.	TRBD2	CASSLLSAGTNYEQYF	TGTGCCAGCAGCCTATTAAGTGCAGGGACTAACTACGAGCAGTACTTC
TRBV27	TRBJ1-2	.	.	CASRSGGPPGGYTF	TGTGCCAGCCGGTCGGGGGGCCCCCCGGGGGGCTACACCTTC
TRBV7-9	TRBJ1-4	.	TRBD1	CASSFETGINEKLFF	TGTGCCAGCAGCTTTGAGACAGGGATTAATGAAAAACTGTTTTTT
TRBV18	TRBJ2-1	.	TRBD1	CASSRDRAHNEQFF	TGTGCCAGCTCACGGGACAGGGCTCACAATGAGCAGTTCTTC
TRBV5-1	TRBJ1-4	.	.	CASSPGPGVEEKLFF	TGCGCCAGCAGCCCGGGCCCGGGAGTAGAGGAAAAACTGTTTTTT
TRBV6-5	TRBJ2-7	.	.	CASRSRTAPEYF	TGTGCCAGCAGATCCAGAACAGCCCCGGAGTACTTC
TRBV10-3	TRBJ1-2	.	.	CAISEVEDGYTF	TGTGCCATCAGTGAAGTAGAGGATGGCTACACCTTC
TRBV12-3/TRBV12-4	TRBJ1-1	once	.	CASSFTSLEAFF	TGTGCCAGCAGTTTCACTAGCCTTGAAGCTTTCTTT
TRBV5-1	TRBJ1-1	.	TRBD1	CASSLVGSQGGTEAFF	TGCGCCAGCAGCTTGGTCGGGTCACAGGGGGGCACTGAAGCTTTCTTT
TRBV19	TRBJ1-2	.	TRBD1	CASRKGGTGGYGYTF	TGTGCCAGTAGAAAGGGTGGGACAGGCGGCTATGGCTACACCTTC
TRBV4-3	TRBJ1-1	.	TRBD1	CASSQPDRGNTEAFF	TGCGCCAGCAGCCAACCCGACAGGGGAAACACTGAAGCTTTCTTT
TRBV11-2	TRBJ1-1	.	TRBD1	CASSLERFGTGRQGAFF	TGTGCCAGCAGCTTAGAAAGGTTTGGGACAGGTCGACAAGGGGCTTTCTTT
TRBV11-2	TRBJ2-7	.	.	CASSLTEISYEQYF	TGTGCCAGCAGCCTGACAGAGATCTCCTACGAGCAGTACTTC
TRBV11-2	TRBJ1-2	once	.	CASSLVPGYGYTF	TGTGCCAGCAGCTTAGTTCCAGGGTATGGCTACACCTTC
TRBV28	TRBJ1-2	.	.	CASTSPGVANYGYTF	TGTGCCAGCACATCCCCCGGTGTAGCTAACTATGGCTACACCTTC
TRBV5-1	TRBJ2-2	once	.	CASAPRAGELFF	TGCGCCAGCGCCCCACGCGCCGGGGAGCTGTTTTTT
TRBV6-6	TRBJ1-2	.	TRBD1	CASTLDRVDGYTF	TGTGCCAGCACCCTGGACAGGGTAGATGGCTACACCTTC
TRBV24-1	TRBJ2-7	.	.	CATSDLTGYEQYF	TGTGCCACCAGTGACCTGACAGGCTACGAGCAGTACTTC
TRBV27	TRBJ1-2	few	.	CASSLTNTNYGYTF	TGTGCCAGCAGTTTAACTAACACAAACTATGGCTACACCTTC
TRBV11-2	TRBJ1-1	.	.	CASSLDSPGEAFF	TGTGCCAGCAGCTTAGATTCACCCGGTGAAGCTTTCTTT
TRBV3-1/TRBV3-2	TRBJ2-7	once	TRBD1	CASSQANRGSYEQYF	TGTGCCAGCAGCCAAGCCAACAGGGGCTCCTACGAGCAGTACTTC